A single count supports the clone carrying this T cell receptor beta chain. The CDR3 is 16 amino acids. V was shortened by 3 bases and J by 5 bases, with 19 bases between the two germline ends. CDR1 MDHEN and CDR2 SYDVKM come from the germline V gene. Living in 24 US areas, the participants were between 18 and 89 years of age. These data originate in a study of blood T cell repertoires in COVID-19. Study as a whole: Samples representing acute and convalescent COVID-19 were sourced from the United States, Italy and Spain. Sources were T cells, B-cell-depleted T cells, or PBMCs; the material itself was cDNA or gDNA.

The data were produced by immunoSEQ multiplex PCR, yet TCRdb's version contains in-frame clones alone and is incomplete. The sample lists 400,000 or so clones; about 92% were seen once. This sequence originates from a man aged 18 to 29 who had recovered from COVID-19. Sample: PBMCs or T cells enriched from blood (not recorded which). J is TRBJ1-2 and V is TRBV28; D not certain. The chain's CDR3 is CASSFIPLGSYYGYTF. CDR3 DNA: TGTGCCAGCAGTTTTATACCCCTGGGGAGCTATTATGGCTACACCTTC.